This is a list of T cell receptor beta chains from one sample in a study of T cell changes during pregnancy in multiple sclerosis. The data were produced by immunoSEQ multiplex PCR, yet TCRdb's version contains in-frame clones alone and is incomplete. The sample shows tens of thousands of clones, around 89% of them seen only once. This sample comprised peripheral blood, obtained in the first trimester of pregnancy. All receptors derive from a female donor in good health, enrolled as a control in a pregnancy study. Both conserved end residues are part of each CDR3. A D gene is named only where the DNA matches it firmly. The listing skips clone size in some rows; elsewhere it reads once, few, many or a size class.

D gene	V gene	clone size	J gene	CDR3 DNA	CDR3 protein
TRBD1	TRBV11-3	NA	TRBJ2-1	TGTGCCAGCAGCTTAGGACAGGGCTCCTACAATGAGCAGTTCTTC	CASSLGQGSYNEQFF
NA	TRBV30	few	TRBJ1-2	TGTGCCTGGAGTGGAGGGGAGGGGTATGGCTACACCTTC	CAWSGGEGYGYTF
NA	TRBV7-6	NA	TRBJ2-1	TGTGCCAGCAGCCCCTACGGGGGCTCCTACAATGAGCAGTTCTTC	CASSPYGGSYNEQFF
NA	TRBV5-1	once	TRBJ1-6	TGCGCCAGCAGCTTGGGCGTTAGAGGCTCCGCCGCAAGCTCCTATAATTCACCCCTCCACTTT	CASSLGVRGSAASSYNSPLHF
NA	TRBV7-2	NA	TRBJ2-1	TGTGCCAGCAGCCTCGGACTGCCCAGCAAGGATGAGCAGTTCTTC	CASSLGLPSKDEQFF
NA	TRBV4-2	NA	TRBJ1-1	TGTGCCAGCAGCCAAGTCGCGACACAGATAGAAGCTTTCTTT	CASSQVATQIEAFF
NA	TRBV29-1	NA	TRBJ2-4	TGCAGCGTTGAAGCAGGGTGGGAAAACATTCAGTACTTC	CSVEAGWENIQYF
TRBD2	TRBV30	NA	TRBJ2-5	TGTGCCTGGAGTGTACCAGGGCGGGGGGCCGGGGAGACCCAGTACTTC	CAWSVPGRGAGETQYF
TRBD2	TRBV11-3	NA	TRBJ2-7	TGTGCCAGCAGCCCCGGGGGGGCCCACTACGAGCAGTACTTC	CASSPGGAHYEQYF
NA	TRBV9	NA	TRBJ1-1	TGTGCCAGCAGCGCCGACCTAGGAGGGAACACTGAAGCTTTCTTT	CASSADLGGNTEAFF
NA	TRBV25-1	NA	TRBJ1-6	TGTGCCAGCAGTGCGGAACAGGGAACATATAATTCACCCCTCCACTTT	CASSAEQGTYNSPLHF
NA	TRBV9	NA	TRBJ1-2	TGTGCCAGCAGCGCCATCAGGGGCAACTATGGCTACACCTTC	CASSAIRGNYGYTF
NA	TRBV11-1	NA	TRBJ1-1	TGTGCCAGCAGCTTATTGGGGGGCACTGAAGCTTTCTTT	CASSLLGGTEAFF
NA	TRBV15	NA	TRBJ1-1	TGTGCCACCAGCAGAGATAGGGACGGGGGGCCTGAAGCTTTCTTT	CATSRDRDGGPEAFF
TRBD1	TRBV7-3	NA	TRBJ2-7	TGTGCCAGCAGCTTGGGACAGGGAATCGGGTACGAGCAGTACTTC	CASSLGQGIGYEQYF
NA	TRBV21-1	NA	TRBJ1-3	TGTGCCAGCAGCTCCCATACCTTACGGGGGGGAGGAGGAAACACCATATATTTT	CASSSHTLRGGGGNTIYF
TRBD1	TRBV19	once	TRBJ1-1	TGTGCCAGTAGTTCAGGAGCCAGGGACAGGGGGAACACTGAAGCTTTCTTT	CASSSGARDRGNTEAFF
NA	TRBV7-9	NA	TRBJ1-4	TGTGCCAGCAGCCGAGGGTTCCGTGAAAAACTGTTTTTT	CASSRGFREKLFF
TRBD1	TRBV27	NA	TRBJ1-6	TGTGCCAGCAGTACCTCGGACAGGGGGTATTCACCCCTCCACTTT	CASSTSDRGYSPLHF
NA	TRBV5-4	NA	TRBJ1-6	TGTGCCAGCAGCATTCAGGCTAATTCACCCCTCCACTTT	CASSIQANSPLHF
NA	TRBV6-1	NA	TRBJ2-7	TGTGCCAGCAGTGAAGTGGGCAGGGTTAGCGAGCAGTACTTC	CASSEVGRVSEQYF
NA	TRBV27	NA	TRBJ1-2	TGTGCCAGCAGTGACTTGTCCAGCCCCTATGGCTACACCTTC	CASSDLSSPYGYTF
NA	TRBV7-2	NA	TRBJ2-1	TGTGCCAGCAGCCCCTCGGGGGGCCAGTTTTACAATGAGCAGTTCTTC	CASSPSGGQFYNEQFF
NA	TRBV7-8	NA	TRBJ1-5	TGTGCCAGCAGCTTAGAACAGGAGCAGCCCCAGCATTTT	CASSLEQEQPQHF
NA	TRBV7-9	NA	TRBJ2-7	TGTGCCAGCAGCTTATATGGTGAGCCCGACTACGAGCAGTACTTC	CASSLYGEPDYEQYF
TRBD2	TRBV7-2	NA	TRBJ2-2	TGTGCCAGCAGCTTAGAGGGGACTAGAGATTCGGGGGAGCTGTTTTTT	CASSLEGTRDSGELFF
TRBD2	TRBV4-2	NA	TRBJ2-7	TGTGCCAGCAGCCAGGGCGGGGGGGCCTACGAGCAGTACTTC	CASSQGGGAYEQYF
TRBD2	TRBV2	NA	TRBJ2-5	TGTGCCAGCAACTCCTGGGGGGGGAGGGAGACCCAGTACTTC	CASNSWGGRETQYF
TRBD2	TRBV6-5	NA	TRBJ2-7	TGTGCCAGCGGCAACGGCGGGGGTCACAACGAGCAGTACTTC	CASGNGGGHNEQYF
NA	TRBV27	NA	TRBJ1-1	TGTGCCAGCAGTTTGGGCGGGATCGGGACTGAAGCTTTCTTT	CASSLGGIGTEAFF
TRBD1	TRBV5-1	NA	TRBJ2-7	TGCGCCAGCAGCCCCCGGACAGGGGACGAGCAGTACTTC	CASSPRTGDEQYF
NA	TRBV6-5	NA	TRBJ1-1	TGTGCCAGCATCCGCGCGGGGGGGCCCACTGAAGCTTTCTTT	CASIRAGGPTEAFF
TRBD2	TRBV11-3	NA	TRBJ2-3	TGTGCCAGCAGCCCCCTTCAGCGGGGCGGCACAGATACGCAGTATTTT	CASSPLQRGGTDTQYF